These T cell receptor beta chains were read from a single sample in a study of blood T cell repertoires in COVID-19. TCRdb's table, derived via immunoSEQ multiplex PCR, lists solely in-frame clones and lacks some. The data show 120,000 or so clones, roughly 79% seen once. Sequencing was performed on peripheral blood. The receptors stem from a human donor in a cohort sampled during active COVID-19. Both conserved end residues are trimmed from each CDR3. The order of the fields is V gene, CDR3 protein.

V: TRBV25-1; CDR3: ASSEHYRGDTEAF
V: TRBV5-1; CDR3: ASSLAIGAGGSYEQY
V: TRBV7-8; CDR3: ASSQRRDSPLH
V: TRBV4-1; CDR3: ASSQDGGQHSNQPQH
V: TRBV28; CDR3: ASTGRGSYEQY
V: TRBV11-3; CDR3: ASSLVAGGHTDTQY
V: TRBV27; CDR3: ASSKTSGRAGGENIQY
V: TRBV27; CDR3: ASSPQGARYTEAF
V: TRBV10-3; CDR3: AIGGTGRDGYT
V: TRBV18; CDR3: ASSPGGYEQF
V: TRBV11-3; CDR3: ASSLTGIGELF
V: TRBV28; CDR3: ASSFPRPSGGHPNTGELF
V: TRBV6-5; CDR3: ASSYLITDTQY
V: TRBV11-1; CDR3: ASSVRTGGVEQY
V: TRBV6-6; CDR3: ASSYSAGSSGNTIY
V: TRBV6-4; CDR3: ASPVVGANVLT
V: TRBV27; CDR3: ASSPGLLNTGELF
V: TRBV9; CDR3: ASSVATSRGYNEQF
V: TRBV18; CDR3: ASSPRQRNTEAF
V: TRBV4-1; CDR3: ASSHTYGQRGNNEQF
V: TRBV7-9; CDR3: ASSLVERQASYEQY
V: TRBV19; CDR3: ASRTSGGNEQF
V: TRBV25-1; CDR3: AAGETQPQH
V: TRBV4-3; CDR3: ASSPQREVYNEQF
V: TRBV6-4; CDR3: ASSALGGRTDTQY
V: TRBV19; CDR3: ASSPRTGTETQY
V: TRBV27; CDR3: ASSFSGGQPQH
V: TRBV9; CDR3: ASSADGLSNEQF
V: TRBV9; CDR3: ASSRAGVSGELF
V: TRBV28; CDR3: ASSPIGTANTGELF
V: TRBV2; CDR3: ASAGREGRYILY
V: TRBV4-1; CDR3: ASSQDTGFQPQH
V: TRBV18; CDR3: ATGRGQRQETQY
V: TRBV5-1; CDR3: ASSSLQGAGANVLT
V: TRBV28; CDR3: ASSFLAGGRETQY
V: TRBV6-2/TRBV6-3; CDR3: ASSRWDRISYEQY
V: TRBV5-1; CDR3: ASSLGLVSGANVLT
V: TRBV28; CDR3: ASSLPGLVTGTQY
V: TRBV4-3; CDR3: ASSQDFGTPTYEQY
V: TRBV9; CDR3: ASSVISGVNTEAF
V: TRBV5-1; CDR3: ASSLGASGGSYEQY
V: TRBV7-9; CDR3: ASWGQVGETQY
V: TRBV6-1; CDR3: ASSEMGQGRGYT
V: TRBV27; CDR3: ASSFVGERVLYGYT
V: TRBV9; CDR3: ASSEQGGGNTIY
V: TRBV5-1; CDR3: ASSAGQGYNEQF
V: TRBV27; CDR3: ASSRAGAAKNIQY
V: TRBV7-9; CDR3: ASSKTRSSYNEQF
V: TRBV27; CDR3: ASSLLDPWTSGGTLNEQF
V: TRBV28; CDR3: ASSLWTSGVAF
V: TRBV5-5; CDR3: ASSQREGANYGYT
V: TRBV7-8; CDR3: ASSHGAATNEKLF
V: TRBV30; CDR3: AWSGPRRGLENIQY